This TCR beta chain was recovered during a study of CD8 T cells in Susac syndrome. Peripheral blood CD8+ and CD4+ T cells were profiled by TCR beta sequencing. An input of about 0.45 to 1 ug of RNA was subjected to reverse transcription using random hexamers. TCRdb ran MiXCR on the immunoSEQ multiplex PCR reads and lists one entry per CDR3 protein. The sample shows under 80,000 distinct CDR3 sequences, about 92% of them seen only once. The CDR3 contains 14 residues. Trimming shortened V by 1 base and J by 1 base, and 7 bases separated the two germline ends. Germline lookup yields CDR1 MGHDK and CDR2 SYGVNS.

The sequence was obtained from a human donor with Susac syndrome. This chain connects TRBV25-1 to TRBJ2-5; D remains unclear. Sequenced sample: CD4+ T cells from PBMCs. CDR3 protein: CASSEFRTQETQYF. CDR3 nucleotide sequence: TGTGCCAGCAGTGAATTCAGGACCCAAGAGACCCAGTACTTC.